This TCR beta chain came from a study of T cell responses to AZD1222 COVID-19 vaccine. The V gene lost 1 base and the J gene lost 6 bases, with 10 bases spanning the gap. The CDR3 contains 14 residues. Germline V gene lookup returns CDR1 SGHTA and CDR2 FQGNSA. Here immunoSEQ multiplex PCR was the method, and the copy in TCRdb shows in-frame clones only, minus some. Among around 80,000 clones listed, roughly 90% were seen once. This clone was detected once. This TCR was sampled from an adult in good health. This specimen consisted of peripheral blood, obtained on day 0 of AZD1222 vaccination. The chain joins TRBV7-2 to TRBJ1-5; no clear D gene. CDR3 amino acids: CASSLGQEGQPQHF. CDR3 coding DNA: TGTGCCAGCAGCTTAGGCCAGGAAGGTCAGCCCCAGCATTTT.